This T cell receptor beta chain appears in the sequencing data of a study of tumor-infiltrating lymphocytes in primary liver carcinoma. Study information: Donors underwent surgery for histopathologically diagnosed primary liver carcinoma. Study results and caveats: Tumor specimens were characterized by a significantly higher top-250-clone fraction than blood (p = 0.039).

As regards this clonotype: What it recognizes is unknown. With a much larger clone just one base away, this may be a read error.

CDR1 is MNHNY and CDR2 is SVGAGI in the germline V gene (reference sequence). CDR3 length equals 13 residues. With 7 bases removed from V and 1 base from J, the gap between germline ends came to 10 bases. Constant-region priming of roughly 500 ng total RNA yielded TCR beta cDNA. Sequencing libraries for TCR beta derived from three nested multiplex PCR rounds that used slightly modified ARM-PCR. With TRBV1-TRBV30 forward primers and a C-beta reverse primer, the first two PCR rounds were run for around 11 cycles each. One entry per CDR3 protein, called by TCRdb with MiXCR from the multiplex PCR reads. The sample carries 300,000 to 350,000 distinct CDR3 sequences, 65% recorded once. The authors took blood RNA from unsorted whole blood and also extracted germline DNA. A sample of 3.5 to 4 milliliters of peripheral blood was taken before surgery.

The V call is TRBV6-6, the J call TRBJ1-2; no firm D call. This sequence was found in a man in his forties with primary liver carcinoma and hepatitis B virus infection. The sample comprised peripheral blood. DNA for the CDR3: TGTGCCAGCACGATCCTGCTTAACTATGGCTACACCTTC. The encoded protein is CASTILLNYGYTF.